The clone carrying this TCR beta chain was picked up many times. At first hyperthyroidism diagnosis, before any ophthalmopathy symptoms, the blood sample was collected. The sample comes from a study of T cells in Graves' hyperthyroidism and ophthalmopathy. Study-level background: Prior to any treatment, at the point of initial diagnosis, peripheral blood was collected.

Germline V CDR1 and CDR2: MNHEY, SMNVEV (reference sequence). This CDR3 is built from 15 residues. The V segment lost 3 bases and the J segment 3 bases; nucleotides outside the gene matches: 5. What was amplified from RNA transcripts were TCR beta CDR3 regions. The HTBI set primed first-round TCR CDR3 RT-PCR. TCRdb analysed the multiplex PCR reads with MiXCR anew, one entry per CDR3 protein. The table records fewer than 350,000 distinct CDR3 sequences, around 15% of them present only once. Sequencing was performed on blood. V usage is TRBV27 and J usage is TRBJ2-5, with 9 positions matching TRBD2. The clonotype originates from a woman in her forties or fifties with Graves' hyperthyroidism that later progressed to Graves' ophthalmopathy. CDR3 DNA sequence: TGTGCCAGCAGTTTTACCGGACTAGCGAAAGAGACCCAGTACTTC. Its translation is CASSFTGLAKETQYF.